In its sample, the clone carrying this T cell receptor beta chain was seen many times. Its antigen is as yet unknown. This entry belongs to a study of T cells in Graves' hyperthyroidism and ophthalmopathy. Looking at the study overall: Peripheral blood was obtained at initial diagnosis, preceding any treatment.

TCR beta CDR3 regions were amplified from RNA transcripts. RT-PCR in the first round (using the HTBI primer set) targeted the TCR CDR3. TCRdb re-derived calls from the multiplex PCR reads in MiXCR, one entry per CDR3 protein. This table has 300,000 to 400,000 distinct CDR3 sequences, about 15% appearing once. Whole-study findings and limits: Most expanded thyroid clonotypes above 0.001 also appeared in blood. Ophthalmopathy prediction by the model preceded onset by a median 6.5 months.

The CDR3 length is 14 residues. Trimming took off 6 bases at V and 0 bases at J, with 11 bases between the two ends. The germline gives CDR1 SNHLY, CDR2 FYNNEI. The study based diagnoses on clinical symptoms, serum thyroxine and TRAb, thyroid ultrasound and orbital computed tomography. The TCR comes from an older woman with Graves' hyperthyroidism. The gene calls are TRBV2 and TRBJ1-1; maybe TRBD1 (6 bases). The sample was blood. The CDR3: CASRVGDMNTEAFF. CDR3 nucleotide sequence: TGTGCCAGCAGGGTGGGGGACATGAACACTGAAGCTTTCTTT. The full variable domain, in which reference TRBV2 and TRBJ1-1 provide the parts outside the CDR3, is EPEVTQTPSHQVTQMGQEVILRCVPISNHLYFYWYRQILGQKVEFLVSFYNNEISEKSEIFDDQFSVERPDGSNFTLKIRSTKLEDSAMYFCASRVGDMNTEAFFGQGTRLTVV.